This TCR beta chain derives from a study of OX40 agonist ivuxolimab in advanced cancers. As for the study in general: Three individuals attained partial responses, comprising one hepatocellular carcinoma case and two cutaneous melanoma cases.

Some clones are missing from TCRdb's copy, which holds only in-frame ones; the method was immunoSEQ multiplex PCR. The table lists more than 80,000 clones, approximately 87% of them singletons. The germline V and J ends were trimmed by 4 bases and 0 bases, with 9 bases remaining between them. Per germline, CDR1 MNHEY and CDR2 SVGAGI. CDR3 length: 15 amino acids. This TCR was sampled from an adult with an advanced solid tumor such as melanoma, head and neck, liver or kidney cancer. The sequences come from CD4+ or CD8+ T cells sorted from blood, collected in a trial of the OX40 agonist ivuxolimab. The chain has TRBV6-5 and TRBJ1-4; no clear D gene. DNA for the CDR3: TGTGCCAGCAGTTCCTCTTTTGCAACTAATGAAAAACTGTTTTTT. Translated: CASSSSFATNEKLFF.